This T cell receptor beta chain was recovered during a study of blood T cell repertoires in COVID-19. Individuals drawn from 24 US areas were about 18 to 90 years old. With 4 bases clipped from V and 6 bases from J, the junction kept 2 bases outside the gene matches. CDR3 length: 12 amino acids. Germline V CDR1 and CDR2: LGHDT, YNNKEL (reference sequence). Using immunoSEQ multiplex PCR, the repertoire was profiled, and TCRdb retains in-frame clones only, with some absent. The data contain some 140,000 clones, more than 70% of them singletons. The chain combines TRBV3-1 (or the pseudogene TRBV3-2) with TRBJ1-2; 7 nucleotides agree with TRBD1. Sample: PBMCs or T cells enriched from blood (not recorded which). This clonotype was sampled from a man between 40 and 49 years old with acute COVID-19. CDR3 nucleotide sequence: TGTGCCAGCAGCCGGGACAGCGATGGCTACACCTTC. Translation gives CASSRDSDGYTF.